Presented here are 18 T cell receptor beta chains from one specimen sequenced in a study of spatial heterogeneity in lung cancer. TCRdb recomputed calls from the 5' RACE reads with MiXCR, one row per CDR3 protein. In the table there are over 95,000 distinct CDR3 sequences, more than 10% of which are singletons. Time point here: blood at routine non-recurrence follow-up after resection. The sample here was PBMCs, taken at follow-up. The receptor set was obtained from a female donor with early-stage non-small cell lung cancer.

This clonotype was counted only a few times. The chain recombines TRBV3-1 with TRBJ2-3, with D possibly matching TRBD2 (5 bases). The germline CDR1 and CDR2 sequences are LGHDT and YNNKEL (reference sequence). Trimming removed 4 bases from V and 6 bases from J, with 20 bases in between. CDR3 length equals 16 residues. CDR3 sequence: CASSPPAERARDTQYF. The CDR3 nucleotides are TGTGCCAGCAGCCCACCGGCTGAGAGGGCCAGGGATACGCAGTATTTT.

This clonotype was seen at least ten times. This chain links TRBV15 with TRBJ2-2; D uncertain. Looked up from germline, CDR1 is LNHNV and CDR2 is YYDKDF (reference sequence). The CDR3 contains 16 residues. V lost 0 bases to trimming and J lost 0 bases, with 8 bases between them. CDR3 residues: CATSREASPNTGELFF. The CDR3 coding sequence is TGTGCCACCAGCAGAGAGGCGAGCCCGAACACCGGGGAGCTGTTTTTT.

This clonotype was detected many times. The V call is TRBV4-1, the J call TRBJ2-1, with D possibly being TRBD1 (5 bases). Germline CDR1 and CDR2: MGHRA and YSYEKL. This CDR3 spans 16 amino acids. With 3 bases removed from V and 5 bases from J, the gap between germline ends came to 17 bases. This CDR3 is CASSHRLGERNNEQFF. The CDR3 DNA reads as TGCGCCAGCAGCCACCGTCTAGGGGAACGGAACAATGAGCAGTTCTTC.

Ten or more counts support this clonotype. The chain joins TRBV20-1 to TRBJ1-5, with D hard to call. The CDR3 contains 14 residues. V was clipped by 3 bases and J by 6 bases, with 15 bases between them. Looked up from germline, CDR1 is DFQATT and CDR2 is SNEGSKA (reference sequence). CDR3 DNA sequence: TGCAGTGCTAGGATGGGTCTAGGAGGTCAGCCCCAGCATTTT. This translates into CSARMGLGGQPQHF.

This rearrangement joins TRBV7-8 to TRBJ1-5, with D perhaps TRBD1 (5 bases). The CDR3 is 15 amino acids. Germline assignment: CDR1 SGHVS and CDR2 FQNEAQ. Trimming shortened V by 2 bases and J by 5 bases, and 13 bases separated the two germline ends. The DNA of the CDR3 is TGTGCCAGCAGCTTACGGTCCAGGGCTGATCAGCCCCAGCATTTT. Translating it yields CASSLRSRADQPQHF.

In this sample, this clonotype turned up many times. The gene calls are TRBV28 and TRBJ1-6, with D possibly matching TRBD1 (6 bases). The CDR3 extends over 15 amino acids. Germline loops: CDR1 MDHEN, CDR2 SYDVKM. Trimming left V 2 bases short and J 9 bases short, with 14 bases between. CDR3 in amino acids: CASSLGQGWFSPLHF. The CDR3 DNA follows: TGTGCCAGCAGTTTAGGGCAGGGGTGGTTTTCACCCCTCCACTTT.

This clonotype was found many times. The J gene is TRBJ2-3, the V gene TRBV27; a weak D match, TRBD2 (5 bases). The germline V gene encodes CDR1 MNHEY and CDR2 SMNVEV (reference sequence). Trimming cost V 5 bases and J 3 bases, with 12 bases left between them. This CDR3 has 14 amino acids. This CDR3 reads CASSINGVTDTQYF. DNA of the CDR3: TGTGCCAGCAGTATCAACGGGGTGACAGATACGCAGTATTTT.

This clonotype was seen a few times. The J gene is TRBJ2-7, the V gene TRBV6-2 or TRBV6-3; D tentatively fits TRBD1 or TRBD2 (5 bases each). The CDR3 has 16 residues. V was pared by 5 bases and J by 5 bases, with 22 bases between. Germline CDR1 is MNHEY and CDR2 is SVGEGT. The CDR3 spells CASSQPGTAGVHEQYV. The CDR3 DNA is TGTGCCAGCAGTCAACCCGGGACCGCAGGCGTCCACGAGCAGTACGTC.

This clonotype was seen only a few times. CDR3 coding DNA: TGTGCCAGCACCTCCCCGGATTCCTACAATGAGCAGTTCTTC. Residues: CASTSPDSYNEQFF. The rearrangement uses TRBV6-6 and TRBJ2-1; D ambiguous. The CDR3 runs 14 residues. From germline, CDR1 is MNHNY and CDR2 SVGAGI (reference sequence). Deletions cut 7 bases from V and 1 base from J, with 11 bases between.

This sequence joins TRBV20-1 and TRBJ1-3, with no clear D. The CDR3 runs 13 residues. V lost 3 bases, J lost 2 bases, and 8 bases lay in between. Germline CDR1 reads DFQATT; CDR2 reads SNEGSKA (reference sequence). This CDR3 is CSASSETGNTIYF. The DNA of the CDR3 is TGCAGTGCTAGCTCAGAGACTGGAAACACCATATATTTT.

This clonotype occurred many times. This rearrangement joins TRBV29-1 to TRBJ1-1; TRBD1 matches 7 bases. CDR1 and CDR2 (germline): SQVTM, ANQGSEA. The ends lost 3 bases at V and 8 bases at J; junction bases unmatched: 9. This CDR3 comprises 13 residues. Written as DNA, the CDR3 is TGCAGCGTTGAGAAGGGGGCGACTTCGGAAGCTTTCTTT. This translates into CSVEKGATSEAFF.

This clonotype has more than one count but fewer than ten. The J gene is TRBJ2-7, the V gene TRBV29-1, with D possibly matching TRBD1 (6 bases). V lost 4 bases and J lost 2, with 9 bases in between. The V gene's germline CDR1 is SQVTM and CDR2 ANQGSEA. The CDR3 extends over 12 amino acids. The CDR3 loop reads CSVGQGTYEQYF. CDR3 DNA sequence: TGCAGCGTTGGCCAGGGGACCTACGAGCAGTACTTC.

This clonotype has more than one count but fewer than ten. The chain has TRBV6-2 or TRBV6-3 and TRBJ2-1, with 8 bases fitting TRBD2. V was clipped by 7 bases and J by 2 bases; unmatched bases: 13. The germline gives CDR1 MNHEY, CDR2 SVGEGT. The CDR3 length is 17 residues. Here the CDR3 DNA reads TGTGCCAGCACCTTTAGGGGTGTAGCGGGACCCTACAATGAGCAGTTCTTC. Its protein is CASTFRGVAGPYNEQFF.

This clonotype came up a few times. V usage is TRBV7-4 and J usage is TRBJ2-1; 8 nucleotides agree with TRBD2. Germline loops: CDR1 SGHVT, CDR2 SQSDAQ. This CDR3 is 15 amino acids long. V was pared by 5 bases and J by 8 bases, with 11 bases of the junction left unmatched. Written as DNA, the CDR3 is TGTGCCAGCAGCGATATGCGGAGTAGCGGGGATGAGCAGTTCTTC. Encoded protein: CASSDMRSSGDEQFF.

CDR3 nucleotides: TGTGCCAGCAGTTCTGGAAACACCATATATTTT. It specifies CASSSGNTIYF. The chain carries TRBV12-3 or TRBV12-4 and TRBJ1-3, with D unresolved. V lost 4 bases to trimming and J lost 2 bases, with 0 bases between them. The CDR3 sequence is 11 residues long.

The chain employs TRBV29-1 and TRBJ2-5; 7 positions agree with TRBD2. Trimming cost V 5 bases and J 7 bases; bases outside gene matches: 13. Germline CDR1 is SQVTM and CDR2 is ANQGSEA. There are 14 residues in the CDR3. CDR3 DNA: TGCAGCGTTCGGGAGCGGGGAGGACGTGGGACCCAGTACTTC. This encodes CSVRERGGRGTQYF.

The V call is TRBV28, the J call TRBJ2-5; 7 bases agree with TRBD1. Looked up from germline, CDR1 is MDHEN and CDR2 is SYDVKM. The CDR3 is 14 residues long. V shed 4 bases and J 1 base; nucleotides not matched to a gene: 3. The CDR3 reads CASSSGQIQETQYF. The CDR3, as DNA: TGTGCCAGCAGTTCGGGACAGATCCAAGAGACCCAGTACTTC.

The sample holds many counts of this clonotype. Here the CDR3 reads CSARDPREGPRNEQFF. CDR3 in DNA: TGCAGTGCTAGAGATCCGCGGGAGGGCCCTCGGAATGAGCAGTTCTTC. The chain employs TRBV20-1 and TRBJ2-1, with 9 positions matching TRBD2. Germline V CDR1 and CDR2: DFQATT, SNEGSKA (reference sequence). V lost 0 bases and J lost 7; bases outside the gene matches: 10. The length of the CDR3 is 16 residues.